This T cell receptor beta chain came from a study of blood T cell repertoires in COVID-19. This clone was counted once. The CDR3 length is 14 residues. Using immunoSEQ multiplex PCR, the repertoire was profiled, and TCRdb retains in-frame clones only, with some absent. Here the sample spans under 500,000 clones, roughly nine tenths being singletons. This chain joins TRBV21-1 and TRBJ2-7; the table names TRBD1, a call not compared with the DNA. TRBV21-1 is flagged as a pseudogene. Sequenced material: PBMCs or T cells enriched from blood (not recorded which). The receptor comes from a woman between 18 and 29 years old with acute COVID-19. This CDR3 is CASSLDRETYEQYF. CDR3 in DNA: TGTGCCAGCAGCTTGGACAGGGAAACCTACGAGCAGTACTTC.